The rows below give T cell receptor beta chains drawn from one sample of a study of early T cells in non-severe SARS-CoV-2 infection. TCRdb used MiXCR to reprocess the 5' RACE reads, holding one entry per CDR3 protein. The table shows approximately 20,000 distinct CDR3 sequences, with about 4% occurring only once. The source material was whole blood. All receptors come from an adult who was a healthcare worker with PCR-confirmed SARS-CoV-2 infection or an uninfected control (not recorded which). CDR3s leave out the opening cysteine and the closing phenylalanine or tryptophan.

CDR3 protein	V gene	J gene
ASSKQVDYEQY	TRBV12-3/TRBV12-4	TRBJ2-7
SGAEETQY	TRBV29-1	TRBJ2-5
AWSGWGGMNTEAF	TRBV30	TRBJ1-1
AWSSGARYNEQF	TRBV30	TRBJ2-1
ASSTDVLNQPQH	TRBV7-9	TRBJ1-5
ASSTIISGNTIY	TRBV12-3/TRBV12-4	TRBJ1-3
ASSPGQGNVGYEQY	TRBV4-3	TRBJ2-7
SVGTEAF	TRBV29-1	TRBJ1-1
ASSSPRLRGQPQH	TRBV6-2/TRBV6-3	TRBJ1-5
AIGGSSYNEQF	TRBV10-3	TRBJ2-1
SARAPGLAGATDTQY	TRBV20-1	TRBJ2-3
ASSYIRGADTQY	TRBV6-2/TRBV6-3	TRBJ2-3
ASSRGGTEAF	TRBV5-1	TRBJ1-1
ASTISGTYEQY	TRBV12-3/TRBV12-4	TRBJ2-7
ASNPIRGSSEAF	TRBV7-9	TRBJ1-1
ASPTGTVNTGELF	TRBV7-4	TRBJ2-2
ASSLGGGREKLF	TRBV12-3/TRBV12-4	TRBJ1-4
ASSPGQGTTEAF	TRBV7-9	TRBJ1-1
SAWDRGTQKAF	TRBV20-1	TRBJ1-1
ASRQDRGMNTEAF	TRBV5-4	TRBJ1-1
ASSLAPPWGEGIGELF	TRBV12-3/TRBV12-4	TRBJ2-2
ASSLRLRGGNDEQY	TRBV7-8	TRBJ2-7
ASRPGQGPYEQY	TRBV6-6	TRBJ2-7
SAVTPANSYEQY	TRBV20-1	TRBJ2-7
ASSEGGAGNTIY	TRBV6-1	TRBJ1-3
ASRRLTTIPNYGYT	TRBV6-5	TRBJ1-2
ASSESARWTTEAF	TRBV25-1	TRBJ1-1
ASTPRGQKLYEQY	TRBV6-2/TRBV6-3	TRBJ2-7
ASLMTGYTEAF	TRBV12-3/TRBV12-4	TRBJ1-1
ATSRAQSYNSPLH	TRBV15	TRBJ1-6
SVEDRRGNTEAF	TRBV29-1	TRBJ1-1
ASTQEWGLAASSYEQY	TRBV6-2/TRBV6-3	TRBJ2-7
ASRTTSGVQETQY	TRBV2	TRBJ2-5
ASSPPPGTEAF	TRBV18	TRBJ1-1
SARSSGDGEQY	TRBV20-1	TRBJ2-7
ASSLSSGGPYEQY	TRBV3-1	TRBJ2-7
AWSEAGGYT	TRBV30	TRBJ1-2
AWSALGTGTYEQY	TRBV30	TRBJ2-7
SATNRRDGYT	TRBV20-1	TRBJ1-2
ASSQDLPYEQY	TRBV3-1	TRBJ2-7
ASSLAGGGETQY	TRBV6-2/TRBV6-3	TRBJ2-5
ASSPYPAPNYGYT	TRBV3-1	TRBJ1-2
SVGRGLEAF	TRBV29-1	TRBJ1-1
ASRRTGDEQY	TRBV7-2	TRBJ2-7
ASSLSRISNTQY	TRBV7-9	TRBJ2-3
ASSSTGTGYTRWKQPQH	TRBV7-2	TRBJ1-5
SAREQNSQF	TRBV20-1	TRBJ2-1